The T cell receptor beta chain described here comes from a study of blood T cell repertoires in COVID-19. Overall study context: Italy, Spain and the United States were the sources of the convalescent and acute COVID-19 samples. T cells, B-cell-depleted T cells, or PBMCs provided the cDNA or gDNA that served as material.

In the original processing: Amplification of reference gene primers was used by the study to estimate nucleated cell counts. TCRdb's copy holds only in-frame clones and misses some; the assay was immunoSEQ multiplex PCR. V and J calls and clone size are those listed in that table; D and trimming were worked out from the DNA. This table holds 140,000 or so clones, roughly 85% found once. This CDR3 region has 13 residues. V was clipped by 3 bases and J by 7 bases, with 10 bases between them. The sequencing sample was made of peripheral blood. The chain has TRBV12-3 or TRBV12-4 and TRBJ2-4, with D possibly TRBD1 on 5 matching bases. The clonotype originates from a human donor with acute or convalescent COVID-19. The donor label of this sample is uncertain. This chain's CDR3 is CASSFPGSNIQYF. Here the CDR3 DNA reads TGTGCCAGCAGTTTTCCAGGGTCGAACATTCAGTACTTC.